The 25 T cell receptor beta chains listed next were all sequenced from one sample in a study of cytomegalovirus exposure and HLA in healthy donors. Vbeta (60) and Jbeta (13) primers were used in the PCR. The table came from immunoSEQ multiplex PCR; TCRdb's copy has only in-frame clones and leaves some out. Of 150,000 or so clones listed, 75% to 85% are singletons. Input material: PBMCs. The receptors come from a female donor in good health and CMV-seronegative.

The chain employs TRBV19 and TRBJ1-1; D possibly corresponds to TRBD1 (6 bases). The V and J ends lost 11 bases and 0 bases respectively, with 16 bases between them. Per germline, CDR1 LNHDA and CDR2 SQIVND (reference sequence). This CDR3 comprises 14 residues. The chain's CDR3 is CACLRGGLNTEAFF. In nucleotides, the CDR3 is TGTGCCTGCCTCCGAGGGGGTTTGAACACTGAAGCTTTCTTT. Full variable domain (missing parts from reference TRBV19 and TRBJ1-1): DGGITQSPKYLFRKEGQNVTLSCEQNLNHDAMYWYRQDPGQGLRLIYYSQIVNDFQKGDIAEGYSVSREKKESFPLTVTSAQKNPTAFYLCACLRGGLNTEAFFGQGTRLTVV.

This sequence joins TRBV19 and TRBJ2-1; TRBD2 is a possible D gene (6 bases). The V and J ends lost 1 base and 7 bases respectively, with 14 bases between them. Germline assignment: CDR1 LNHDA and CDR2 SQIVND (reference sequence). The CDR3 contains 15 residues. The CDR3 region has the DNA TGTGCCAGTAGTATAGGGGACTTGTCTACTAATGAGCAGTTCTTC. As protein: CASSIGDLSTNEQFF.

CDR3 nucleotide sequence: TGTGCCAGCAGCCAAGATCCCAGAGGTAATGAAAAACTGTTTTTT. This encodes CASSQDPRGNEKLFF. The J gene is TRBJ1-4, the V gene TRBV4-2, with unresolved D. Germline values: CDR1 LGHNA, CDR2 YNFKEQ. The CDR3 consists of 15 residues. V gave up 0 bases and J gave up 4 bases, with 9 bases separating them.

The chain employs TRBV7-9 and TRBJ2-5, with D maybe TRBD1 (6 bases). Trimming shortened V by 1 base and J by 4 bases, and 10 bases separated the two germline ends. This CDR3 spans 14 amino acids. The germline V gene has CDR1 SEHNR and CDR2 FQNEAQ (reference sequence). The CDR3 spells CASSLGVGGETQYF. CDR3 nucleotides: TGTGCCAGCAGCTTAGGTGTAGGGGGAGAGACCCAGTACTTC.

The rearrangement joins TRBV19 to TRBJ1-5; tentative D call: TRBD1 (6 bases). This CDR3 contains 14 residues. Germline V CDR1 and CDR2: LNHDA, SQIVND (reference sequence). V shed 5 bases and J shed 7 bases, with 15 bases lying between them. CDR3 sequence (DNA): TGTGCCAGTAGTTTTTCAGGGGAACGGCAGCCCCAGCATTTT. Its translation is CASSFSGERQPQHF.

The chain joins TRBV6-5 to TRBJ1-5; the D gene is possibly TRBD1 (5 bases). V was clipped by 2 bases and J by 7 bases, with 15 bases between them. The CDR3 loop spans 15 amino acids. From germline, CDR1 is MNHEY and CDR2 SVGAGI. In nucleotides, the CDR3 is TGTGCCAGCAGTTACGAAAGGGGCGGCGGCCAGCCCCAGCATTTT. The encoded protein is CASSYERGGGQPQHF.

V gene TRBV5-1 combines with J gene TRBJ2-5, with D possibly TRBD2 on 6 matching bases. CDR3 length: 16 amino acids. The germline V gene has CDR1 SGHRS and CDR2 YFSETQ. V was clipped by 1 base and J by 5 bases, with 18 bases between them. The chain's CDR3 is CASSLFMQPGRETQYF. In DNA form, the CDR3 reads TGCGCCAGCAGCTTGTTTATGCAGCCAGGGAGGGAGACCCAGTACTTC.

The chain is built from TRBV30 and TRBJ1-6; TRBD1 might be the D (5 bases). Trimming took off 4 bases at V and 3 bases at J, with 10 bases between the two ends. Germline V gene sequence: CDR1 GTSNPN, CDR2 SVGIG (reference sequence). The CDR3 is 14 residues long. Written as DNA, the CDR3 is TGTGCCTGGATCGCGGGACTCTATAATTCACCCCTCCACTTT. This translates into CAWIAGLYNSPLHF.

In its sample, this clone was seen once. CDR3 nucleotides: TGTGCCAGCAGTTCTATGCGGGGGGGTACAGATACGCAGTATTTT. Encoded protein: CASSSMRGGTDTQYF. This chain connects TRBV6-5 to TRBJ2-3; 9 nucleotides agree with TRBD2. The V gene's germline CDR1 is MNHEY and CDR2 SVGAGI. J lost 3 bases, V lost 4 bases, and 5 bases had no gene match. The CDR3 is made up of 15 amino acids.

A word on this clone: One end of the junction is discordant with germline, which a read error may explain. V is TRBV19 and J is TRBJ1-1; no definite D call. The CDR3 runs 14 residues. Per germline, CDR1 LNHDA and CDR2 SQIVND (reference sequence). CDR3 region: CASSELPSNAEAFF. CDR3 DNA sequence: TGTGCCAGTAGTGAACTCCCCTCGAACGCTGAAGCTTTCTTT.

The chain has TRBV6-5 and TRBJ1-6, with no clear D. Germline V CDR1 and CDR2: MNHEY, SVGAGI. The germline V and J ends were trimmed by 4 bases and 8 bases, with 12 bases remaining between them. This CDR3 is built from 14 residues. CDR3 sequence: CASSFRRDDSPLHF. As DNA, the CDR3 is TGTGCCAGCAGTTTCAGACGGGATGATTCACCCCTCCACTTT.

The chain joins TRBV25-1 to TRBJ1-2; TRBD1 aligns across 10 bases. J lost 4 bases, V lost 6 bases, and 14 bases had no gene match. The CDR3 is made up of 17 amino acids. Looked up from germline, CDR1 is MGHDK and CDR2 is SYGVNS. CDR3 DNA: TGTGCCAGCAGCCGAACCGGGACAGGGGCATTGGGCTATGGCTACACCTTC. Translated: CASSRTGTGALGYGYTF.

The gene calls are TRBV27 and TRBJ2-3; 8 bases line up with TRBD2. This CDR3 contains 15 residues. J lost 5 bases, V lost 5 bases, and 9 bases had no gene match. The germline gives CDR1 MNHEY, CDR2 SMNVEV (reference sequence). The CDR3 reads CASSLRGTRGDTQYF. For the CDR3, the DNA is TGTGCCAGCAGTCTCCGCGGGACTAGAGGAGATACGCAGTATTTT.

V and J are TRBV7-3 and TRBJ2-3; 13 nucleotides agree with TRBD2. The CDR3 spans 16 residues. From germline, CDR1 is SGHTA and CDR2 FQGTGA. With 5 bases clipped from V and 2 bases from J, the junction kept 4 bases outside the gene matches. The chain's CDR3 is CASSTGTSGVTDTQYF. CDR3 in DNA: TGTGCCAGCAGCACGGGGACTAGCGGGGTCACAGATACGCAGTATTTT.

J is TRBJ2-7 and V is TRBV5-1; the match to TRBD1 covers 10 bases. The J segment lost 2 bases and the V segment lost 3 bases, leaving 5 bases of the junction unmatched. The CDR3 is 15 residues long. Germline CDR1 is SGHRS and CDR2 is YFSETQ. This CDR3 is CASSYLGQGTYEQYF. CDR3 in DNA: TGCGCCAGCAGCTACCTGGGACAGGGGACCTACGAGCAGTACTTC.

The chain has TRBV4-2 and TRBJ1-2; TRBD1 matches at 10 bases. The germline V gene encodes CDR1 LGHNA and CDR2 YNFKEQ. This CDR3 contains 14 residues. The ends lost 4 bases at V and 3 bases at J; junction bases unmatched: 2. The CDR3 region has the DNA TGTGCCAGCAGCCTTGGACAGGGGGACTATGGCTACACCTTC. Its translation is CASSLGQGDYGYTF.

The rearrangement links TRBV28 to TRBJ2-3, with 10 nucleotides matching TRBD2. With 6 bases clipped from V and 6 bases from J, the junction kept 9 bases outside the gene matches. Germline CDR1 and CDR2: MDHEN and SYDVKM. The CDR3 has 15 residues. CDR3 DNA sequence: TGTGCCAGCAGGGGAGGAGCGGGGGGGCAGGATACGCAGTATTTT. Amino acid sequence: CASRGGAGGQDTQYF.

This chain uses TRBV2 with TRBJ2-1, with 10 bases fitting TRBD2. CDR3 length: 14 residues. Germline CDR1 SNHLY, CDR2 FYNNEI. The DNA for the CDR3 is TGTGCTATTAGCGGGGGGCTCAGAGGCAATGAGCAGTTCTTC. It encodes CAISGGLRGNEQFF.

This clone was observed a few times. CDR3 bases: TGTGCCAGCAGCGTAGGAGGGACTAGCGTTTTTGAGCAGTTCTTC. Residues: CASSVGGTSVFEQFF. This chain connects TRBV9 to TRBJ2-1; 10 bases fit TRBD2. V dropped 0 bases and J dropped 9; count of bases not matched to a gene: 6. CDR3 length: 15 amino acids. CDR1 is SGDLS and CDR2 is YYNGEE in the germline V gene.

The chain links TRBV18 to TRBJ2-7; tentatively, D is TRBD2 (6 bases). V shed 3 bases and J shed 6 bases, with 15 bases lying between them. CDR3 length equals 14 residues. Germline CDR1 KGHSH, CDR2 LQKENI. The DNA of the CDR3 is TGTGCCAGCTCACCTCGTACTAGCTCTCTCGAGCAGTACTTC. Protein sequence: CASSPRTSSLEQYF.

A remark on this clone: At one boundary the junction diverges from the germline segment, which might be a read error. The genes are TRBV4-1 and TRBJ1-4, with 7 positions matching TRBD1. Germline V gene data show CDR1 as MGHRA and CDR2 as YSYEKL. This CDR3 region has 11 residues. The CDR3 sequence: CASSQHDREIF. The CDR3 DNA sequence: TGCGCCAGCAGCCAACATGACAGGGAGATTTTT.

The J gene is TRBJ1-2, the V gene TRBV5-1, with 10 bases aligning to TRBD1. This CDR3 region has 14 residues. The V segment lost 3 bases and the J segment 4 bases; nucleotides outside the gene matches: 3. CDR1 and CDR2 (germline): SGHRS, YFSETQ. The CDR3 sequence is CASSSTGGPYGYTF. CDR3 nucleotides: TGCGCCAGCAGCTCGACAGGGGGCCCCTATGGCTACACCTTC.

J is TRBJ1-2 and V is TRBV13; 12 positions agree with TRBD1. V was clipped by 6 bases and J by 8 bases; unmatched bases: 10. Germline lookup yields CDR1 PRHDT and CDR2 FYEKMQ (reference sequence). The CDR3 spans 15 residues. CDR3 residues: CASRRGGQGARGYTF. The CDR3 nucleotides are TGTGCCAGCAGGCGGGGGGGACAGGGGGCTCGAGGCTACACCTTC.

The CDR3 is CATSREDTSSYNEQFF. For the CDR3, the DNA is TGTGCCACCAGCAGAGAAGATACTAGCAGTTACAATGAGCAGTTCTTC. The gene calls are TRBV15 and TRBJ2-1, with a possible D match to TRBD2 (6 bases). Germline-derived CDR1 and CDR2 are LNHNV and YYDKDF (reference sequence). The CDR3 sequence is 16 residues long. V was clipped by 0 bases and J by 4 bases, with 13 bases between them.

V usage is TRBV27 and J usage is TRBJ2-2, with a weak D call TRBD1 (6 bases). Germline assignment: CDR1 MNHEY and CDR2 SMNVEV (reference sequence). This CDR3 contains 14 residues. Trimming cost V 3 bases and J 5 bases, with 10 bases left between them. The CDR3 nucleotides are TGTGCCAGCAGTTTCTACAGGGAGACCGGGGAGCTGTTTTTT. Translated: CASSFYRETGELFF.